The 14 T cell receptor beta chains reported below all come from one sample, sequenced in a study of OX40 agonist ivuxolimab in advanced cancers. Libraries were prepared by immunoSEQ multiplex PCR; TCRdb keeps only in-frame clonotypes and omits some of them. The data show roughly 70,000 clones, roughly 87% seen once. The source was CD4+ or CD8+ T cells sorted from blood, collected in a trial of the OX40 agonist ivuxolimab. These TCRs come from an adult with an advanced solid tumor such as melanoma, head and neck, liver or kidney cancer.

The chain carries TRBV28 and TRBJ2-2; 9 nucleotides match TRBD2. This CDR3 comprises 19 residues. The V gene's germline CDR1 is MDHEN and CDR2 SYDVKM. Trimming took 1 base from V and 6 from J; bases not matched to a gene: 15. CDR3 sequence reads: CASSLSLSAGGPRAGELFF. Here the CDR3 DNA reads TGTGCCAGCAGTTTATCATTATCGGCGGGAGGGCCTAGGGCCGGGGAGCTGTTTTTT. The whole variable domain, remainder taken from reference TRBV28 and TRBJ2-2, is DVKVTQSSRYLVKRTGEKVFLECVQDMDHENMFWYRQDPGLGLRLIYFSYDVKMKEKGDIPEGYSVSREKKERFSLILESASTNQTSMYLCASSLSLSAGGPRAGELFFGEGSRLTVL.

In this sample, this clone turned up once. This chain links TRBV27 with TRBJ2-7; 7 bases are a match to TRBD1. The germline gives CDR1 MNHEY, CDR2 SMNVEV (reference sequence). There are 13 residues in the CDR3. The V segment lost 3 bases and the J segment 2 bases; nucleotides outside the gene matches: 1. CDR3 residues: CASSFQGAYEQYF. CDR3 DNA sequence: TGTGCCAGCAGTTTCCAGGGGGCCTACGAGCAGTACTTC.

The chain uses TRBV9 and TRBJ1-4, with D possibly being TRBD1 (6 bases). Per germline, CDR1 SGDLS and CDR2 YYNGEE. V gave up 6 bases and J gave up 3 bases, with 12 bases separating them. The CDR3 has 14 residues. The CDR3 reads CASNGGLANEKLFF. DNA for the CDR3: TGTGCCAGCAACGGGGGGCTAGCTAATGAAAAACTGTTTTTT.

J is TRBJ1-4 and V is TRBV9, with 10 bases that match TRBD1. The CDR3 contains 16 residues. The germline CDR1 and CDR2 sequences are SGDLS and YYNGEE. The J segment lost 8 bases and the V segment lost 3 bases, leaving 10 bases of the junction unmatched. The CDR3 loop is CASSAPSTGGREKLFF. CDR3 DNA sequence: TGTGCCAGCAGCGCCCCTTCGACAGGGGGCAGGGAAAAACTGTTTTTT.

This sequence joins TRBV28 and TRBJ1-2; 10 bases are shared with TRBD1. The CDR3 extends over 14 amino acids. The ends lost 6 bases at V and 5 bases at J; junction bases unmatched: 6. CDR1 MDHEN and CDR2 SYDVKM come from the germline V gene. The CDR3 here is CASRDGTGEYGYTF. CDR3 bases: TGTGCCAGCAGAGACGGGACAGGGGAGTATGGCTACACCTTC.

V is TRBV5-1 and J is TRBJ2-5, with 9 positions matching TRBD2. With 0 bases clipped from V and 4 bases from J, the junction kept 7 bases outside the gene matches. Germline values: CDR1 SGHRS, CDR2 YFSETQ. CDR3 size: 16 residues. The CDR3 region has the DNA TGCGCCAGCAGCTTGGTAGCGGGAGTAAGAGGAGAGACCCAGTACTTC. It is translated as CASSLVAGVRGETQYF.

J is TRBJ1-6 and V is TRBV7-2; TRBD1 matches 7 bases. Trimming cost V 6 bases and J 6 bases; bases outside gene matches: 5. The CDR3 has 14 amino acids. Germline CDR1 and CDR2: SGHTA and FQGNSA. The CDR3 region is CASSFTGVNSPLHF. The CDR3 bases are TGTGCCAGCAGTTTTACAGGGGTTAATTCACCCCTCCACTTT.

The chain uses TRBV11-3 and TRBJ1-2; D is unclear. Between the trimmed V and J ends, which lost 4 bases and 3 bases, there was a span of 18 bases. Germline V CDR1 and CDR2: SGHNT, YENEEA. CDR3 length: 16 residues. The CDR3 DNA is TGTGCCAGCAGCTACCGATTACCTCCTACTGACTATGGCTACACCTTC. Translated: CASSYRLPPTDYGYTF. Drawing the rest from reference TRBV11-3 and TRBJ1-2, the complete variable domain is EAGVVQSPRYKIIEKKQPVAFWCNPISGHNTLYWYLQNLGQGPELLIRYENEEAVDDSQLPKDRFSAERLKGVDSTLKIQPAELGDSAVYLCASSYRLPPTDYGYTFGSGTRLTVV.

V usage is TRBV27 and J usage is TRBJ2-3, with D tentatively TRBD1 (6 bases). CDR1 MNHEY and CDR2 SMNVEV come from the germline V gene (reference sequence). The V and J ends lost 3 bases and 5 bases respectively, with 24 bases between them. The CDR3 spans 18 residues. The CDR3, as DNA: TGTGCCAGCAGTTTCTCAGTGTCGGCCAGGGGATTTCAAGATACGCAGTATTTT. Translated: CASSFSVSARGFQDTQYF.

This sequence joins TRBV6-5 and TRBJ2-7; weak D call: TRBD1 (5 bases). Between the trimmed V and J ends, which lost 2 bases and 5 bases, there was a span of 10 bases. CDR1 and CDR2 from the germline V gene are MNHEY and SVGAGI. This CDR3 has 13 residues. The CDR3 here is CASSYAAGNEQYF. In DNA form, the CDR3 reads TGTGCCAGCAGTTACGCGGCAGGGAACGAGCAGTACTTC.

This chain links TRBV19 with TRBJ1-2; possibly TRBD1 for D (6 bases). The germline CDR1 and CDR2 sequences are LNHDA and SQIVND (reference sequence). This CDR3 comprises 14 residues. V lost 8 bases and J lost 6, with 19 bases in between. CDR3 coding DNA: TGTGCCAGTGGGCCGGGCAGGGGTCTTGATGGCTACACCTTC. As protein: CASGPGRGLDGYTF.

This clone was found once. The V and J genes are TRBV18 and TRBJ2-7; 7 bases match TRBD1. The V gene end was trimmed by 6 bases and the J gene end by 6 bases; junction bases not matched to a gene: 5. The CDR3 length is 12 residues. The V gene's germline CDR1 is KGHSH and CDR2 LQKENI. CDR3 sequence (DNA): TGTGCCAGCTCGAGGGGGCTCGGCGAGCAGTACTTC. Translating gives CASSRGLGEQYF. The variable domain in full, with the rest retrieved from reference TRBV18 and TRBJ2-7, is NAGVMQNPRHLVRRRGQEARLRCSPMKGHSHVYWYRQLPEEGLKFMVYLQKENIIDESGMPKERFSAEFPKEGPSILRIQQVVRGDSAAYFCASSRGLGEQYFGPGTRLTVT.

The chain has TRBV2 and TRBJ1-6; the match to TRBD1 covers 9 bases. The ends lost 6 bases at V and 10 bases at J; junction bases unmatched: 10. This CDR3 is 15 amino acids long. Germline V gene sequence: CDR1 SNHLY, CDR2 FYNNEI. CDR3 sequence reads: CASSLGQGRGSPLHF. CDR3 nucleotides: TGTGCCAGCAGCCTAGGACAGGGGCGAGGATCACCCCTCCACTTT.

The chain recombines TRBV11-2 with TRBJ1-5, with a tentative D call TRBD1 (6 bases). Trimming removed 5 bases at V and 5 bases at J, with 13 bases between. Germline values: CDR1 SGHAT, CDR2 FQNNGV. The CDR3 has 14 residues. The CDR3 bases are TGTGCCAGCAGCCCGAACGAGGGGGATCAGCCCCAGCATTTT. Translated: CASSPNEGDQPQHF.